The next 31 T cell receptor beta chains were all read from a single sample in a study of blood T cells in healthy people across ages. Primed by a sample-barcoded 5' primer and a J-beta primer mix, a second PCR proceeded for 7 to 11 cycles. TCRdb re-derived calls from the 5' RACE reads in MiXCR, one entry per CDR3 protein. The data show 980,000 or so distinct CDR3 sequences, approximately 49% seen once. Sequencing used blood. The receptors here all came from a man in his thirties or forties in good health.

This chain joins TRBV6-1 and TRBJ1-1, with D hard to call. Germline loops: CDR1 MNHNS, CDR2 SASEGT. V lost 1 base to trimming and J lost 0 bases, with 9 bases between them. The CDR3 is 15 residues long. The CDR3 loop is CASSEGTVMNTEAFF. The CDR3 DNA follows: TGTGCCAGCAGTGAAGGAACGGTCATGAACACTGAAGCTTTCTTT.

This chain uses TRBV4-1 with TRBJ1-4; 8 bases agree with TRBD1. The junction had 1 base not matched to a gene; V was cut back by 0 bases and J by 7 bases. The CDR3 runs to 14 residues. The germline gives CDR1 MGHRA, CDR2 YSYEKL. CDR3 DNA: TGCGCCAGCAGCCAAGACAGGGGGCTTGAAAAACTGTTTTTT. Translating it yields CASSQDRGLEKLFF.

The CDR3 nucleotides are TGTGCCAGCAGACCGTCCGGGGGGGGAGATGAGCAGTTCTTC. This encodes CASRPSGGGDEQFF. The chain combines TRBV27 with TRBJ2-1; TRBD2 matches 8 bases. Germline V gives CDR1 MNHEY, CDR2 SMNVEV (reference sequence). The CDR3 runs 14 residues. V trimming: 6 bases; J trimming: 8 bases; junction bases outside the gene matches: 9.

The table lists this clonotype with many counts. The chain has TRBV5-1 and TRBJ2-7; 7 bases match TRBD1. Germline lookup yields CDR1 SGHRS and CDR2 YFSETQ. This CDR3 comprises 14 residues. V shed 3 bases, J shed 1 base, and the junction held 4 bases outside the gene matches. The DNA for the CDR3 is TGCGCCAGCAGCTGGGACAGCTGGTCCTACGAGCAGTACTTC. Translated, it gives CASSWDSWSYEQYF.

This clonotype was recorded a few times. The chain is built from TRBV9 and TRBJ2-2; 8 nucleotides align to TRBD1. V lost 2 bases to trimming and J lost 1 base; unmatched junction nucleotides: 4. This CDR3 has 16 amino acids. Germline CDR1 is SGDLS and CDR2 is YYNGEE. CDR3 protein: CASSVPGQENTGELFF. CDR3 bases: TGTGCCAGCAGCGTCCCGGGACAGGAGAACACCGGGGAGCTGTTTTTT.

V and J are TRBV4-3 and TRBJ2-2, with D perhaps matching TRBD2 (5 bases). CDR1 and CDR2 (germline): LGHNA, YSLEER. Deletions cut 0 bases from V and 6 bases from J, with 23 bases between. CDR3 size: 19 residues. CDR3 DNA sequence: TGCGCCAGCAGCCAAGATGGAGGTCGTAGTTCAGTGTTCCCCGGGGAGCTGTTTTTT. Translation: CASSQDGGRSSVFPGELFF.

This clonotype was seen only a few times. The CDR3 nucleotides are TGTGCCAGCAGCTTCTCGGGGGGACTTAGCAATCAGCCCCAGCATTTT. Translated, it gives CASSFSGGLSNQPQHF. The chain combines TRBV7-2 with TRBJ1-5; maybe TRBD1 (5 bases). The CDR3 is made up of 16 amino acids. CDR1 SGHTA and CDR2 FQGNSA come from the germline V gene. V dropped 3 bases and J dropped 0 bases, with 12 bases sitting between them.

A few counts support this clonotype. The gene calls are TRBV9 and TRBJ2-5, with 9 nucleotides matching TRBD2. Losses at the gene ends were 1 base for V and 3 bases for J; bases not matched to a gene: 7. CDR3 length: 16 amino acids. Per germline, CDR1 SGDLS and CDR2 YYNGEE. This CDR3 is CASSVSQRGVEETQYF. The CDR3 bases are TGTGCCAGCAGCGTATCCCAGCGGGGGGTTGAAGAGACCCAGTACTTC.

The genes are TRBV13 and TRBJ2-1; 8 bases match TRBD2. TRBJ2-7 matches the DNA end more closely, so the J call is doubtful. This CDR3 is built from 16 residues. The germline CDR1 and CDR2 sequences are PRHDT and FYEKMQ (reference sequence). This CDR3 is CASSTRTSRVYNEQYF. The CDR3 DNA is TGTGCCAGCAGCACAAGGACTAGCCGTGTTTACAATGAGCAGTACTTC.

In this sample, this clonotype turned up a few times. The V gene is TRBV29-1, the J gene TRBJ2-5; D call uncertain. CDR3 length: 9 amino acids. Germline CDR1 SQVTM, CDR2 ANQGSEA. The germline V and J ends were trimmed by 7 bases and 7 bases, with 7 bases remaining between them. CDR3 loop: CSGGRTQYF. The CDR3 DNA reads as TGCAGCGGGGGAAGGACCCAGTACTTC.

The V and J genes are TRBV7-2 and TRBJ2-1, with TRBD1 matching 9 bases. Germline V CDR1 and CDR2: SGHTA, FQGNSA. The CDR3 runs to 17 residues. Unmatched junction bases numbered 11, after V lost 5 bases and J lost 3 bases. DNA for the CDR3: TGTGCCAGCAGCCGAAGGACAGGGGAATGGTTCTACAATGAGCAGTTCTTC. Amino acid sequence: CASSRRTGEWFYNEQFF.

The sample holds many counts of this clonotype. The chain employs TRBV3-1 and TRBJ1-4, with a weak D call TRBD1 (5 bases). Trimming pared 5 bases from V and 3 bases from J, leaving 16 bases between. This CDR3 has 16 amino acids. CDR1 is LGHDT and CDR2 is YNNKEL in the germline V gene (reference sequence). The CDR3 DNA is TGTGCCAGCAGCGCGAGGACAAAACGGGCTAATGAAAAACTGTTTTTT. Translating gives CASSARTKRANEKLFF. Full variable domain (missing parts from reference TRBV3-1 and TRBJ1-4): DTAVSQTPKYLVTQMGNDKSIKCEQNLGHDTMYWYKQDSKKFLKIMFSYNNKELIINETVPNRFSPKSPDKAHLNLHINSLELGDSAVYFCASSARTKRANEKLFFGSGTQLSVL.

V gene TRBV16 combines with J gene TRBJ1-6; tentatively, D is TRBD1 (5 bases). The germline V and J ends were trimmed by 0 bases and 8 bases, with 11 bases remaining between them. Germline lookup yields CDR1 KGHSY and CDR2 FQNENV. This CDR3 has 15 residues. The CDR3 DNA follows: TGTGCCAGCAGCCAATCGGGGCAGGGTTATTCACCCCTCCACTTT. Translation: CASSQSGQGYSPLHF.

There are many counts of this clonotype. The V call is TRBV4-3, the J call TRBJ1-6; 7 bases are shared with TRBD1. Germline V gene lookup returns CDR1 LGHNA and CDR2 YSLEER. Losses at the gene ends were 4 bases for V and 0 bases for J; bases not matched to a gene: 0. The CDR3 loop spans 15 amino acids. This CDR3 is CASSRDSSYNSPLHF. CDR3 nucleotide sequence: TGCGCCAGCAGCCGGGACAGCTCCTATAATTCACCCCTCCACTTT.

V is TRBV11-2 and J is TRBJ2-5; D call uncertain. The better agreement between TRBJ2-1 and the DNA end casts doubt on the J call. There are 13 residues in the CDR3. Per germline, CDR1 SGHAT and CDR2 FQNNGV. The CDR3 DNA is TGTGCCAGCAGCTTGGGAAACCAAGAGACCCAGTTCTTC. It yields the protein CASSLGNQETQFF.

V usage is TRBV5-4 and J usage is TRBJ2-7; possibly TRBD1 for D (6 bases). Germline CDR1 and CDR2: SGHNT and YYREEE (reference sequence). CDR3 size: 15 residues. Trimming pared 0 bases from V and 5 bases from J, leaving 15 bases between. The CDR3 sequence is CASSLEETGVHEQYF. CDR3 bases: TGTGCCAGCAGCTTGGAAGAGACAGGTGTCCACGAGCAGTACTTC.

CDR3 DNA: TGTGCCAGCACCATGCTCGGGAGGGGCGAGCAGTACTTC. It specifies CASTMLGRGEQYF. The gene calls are TRBV3-1 and TRBJ2-7, with 8 bases fitting TRBD2. There are 13 residues in the CDR3. After removal of 7 bases from V and 6 bases from J, the junction contained 8 bases not matched to a gene. Germline assignment: CDR1 LGHDT and CDR2 YNNKEL (reference sequence).

The chain couples TRBV7-9 to TRBJ2-1, with D unclear. The CDR3 contains 16 residues. Between the trimmed V and J ends, which lost 4 bases and 7 bases, there was a span of 20 bases. Germline V gene sequence: CDR1 SEHNR, CDR2 FQNEAQ (reference sequence). Written as DNA, the CDR3 is TGTGCCAGCAGCTCCGGCCCGGCTCGTGGGAATAATGAGCAGTTCTTC. Residues: CASSSGPARGNNEQFF.

This clonotype turned up a few times. The J gene is TRBJ2-1, the V gene TRBV6-2 or TRBV6-3, with D uncertain. This CDR3 comprises 16 residues. Germline values: CDR1 MNHEY, CDR2 SVGEGT. Trimming removed 1 base from V and 4 bases from J, with 14 bases in between. The CDR3 spells CASSYWAADAYNEQFF. For the CDR3, the DNA is TGTGCCAGCAGTTACTGGGCAGCCGATGCTTACAATGAGCAGTTCTTC.

The chain joins TRBV20-1 to TRBJ1-2; TRBD1 might be the D (6 bases). Germline CDR1 and CDR2: DFQATT and SNEGSKA (reference sequence). The CDR3 contains 14 residues. Trimming shortened V by 0 bases and J by 8 bases, and 16 bases separated the two germline ends. This CDR3 reads CSARDAGAGDGYTF. Written as DNA, the CDR3 is TGCAGTGCTAGAGATGCGGGGGCAGGGGACGGCTACACCTTC.

This clonotype was seen a few times. The CDR3 nucleotides are TGCGCCAGCAGCCAGATTGGACAGGGATCCTACGAGCAGTACTTC. As protein: CASSQIGQGSYEQYF. This chain links TRBV4-3 with TRBJ2-7; 8 bases line up with TRBD1. Looked up from germline, CDR1 is LGHNA and CDR2 is YSLEER. This CDR3 contains 15 residues. Losses at the gene ends were 3 bases for V and 1 base for J; bases not matched to a gene: 5.

This clonotype appeared many times. The chain employs TRBV2 and TRBJ2-7; TRBD1 might be the D (5 bases). Germline CDR1 SNHLY, CDR2 FYNNEI. Between the trimmed V and J ends, which lost 4 bases and 3 bases, there was a span of 10 bases. The CDR3 totals 13 residues. The CDR3 is CASSGGRVYEQYF. The CDR3, as DNA: TGTGCCAGCAGTGGGGGCAGAGTCTACGAGCAGTACTTC.

V is TRBV7-2 and J is TRBJ1-5; D might be TRBD1 (5 bases). The germline V gene encodes CDR1 SGHTA and CDR2 FQGNSA. The ends were cut back, 2 bases at V and 5 bases at J, with 13 bases in the middle. This CDR3 has 15 residues. CDR3 nucleotides: TGTGCCAGCAGCTTAAGAGTCGGAGGGGATCAGCCCCAGCATTTT. It yields the protein CASSLRVGGDQPQHF.

This clonotype was seen more than once but under ten times. The gene calls are TRBV4-2 and TRBJ2-4; 9 bases match TRBD1. CDR3 length equals 16 residues. The ends lost 4 bases at V and 6 bases at J; junction bases unmatched: 10. Per germline, CDR1 LGHNA and CDR2 YNFKEQ. CDR3 bases: TGTGCCAGCAGCCCGTGGACAGGGGACGGACCAAACATTCAGTACTTC. This codes for CASSPWTGDGPNIQYF.

In this sample, this clonotype turned up once. V usage is TRBV5-1 and J usage is TRBJ2-1; 7 bases are shared with TRBD2. Looked up from germline, CDR1 is SGHRS and CDR2 is YFSETQ. The CDR3 is made up of 16 amino acids. The J segment lost 2 bases and the V segment lost 4 bases, leaving 9 bases of the junction unmatched. The DNA for the CDR3 is TGCGCCAGCAGCCCGGAAGCGGGGATGCCCTACAATGAGCAGTTCTTC. It specifies CASSPEAGMPYNEQFF.

This clonotype was picked up a small number of times. This chain links TRBV11-2 with TRBJ1-4, with TRBD1 matching 9 bases. J lost 8 bases, V lost 5 bases, and 9 bases had no gene match. The CDR3 spans 15 residues. CDR1 is SGHAT and CDR2 is FQNNGV in the germline V gene. The DNA of the CDR3 is TGTGCCAGCAGCCGGGGGGGGACAGGGAAGGAAAAACTGTTTTTT. This codes for CASSRGGTGKEKLFF.

The V and J genes are TRBV12-3 or TRBV12-4 and TRBJ1-4; D unclear. The ends were cut back, 0 bases at V and 3 bases at J, with 11 bases in the middle. The CDR3 is 16 residues long. The CDR3 DNA sequence: TGTGCCAGCAGTTTAGCTGGCGGGGAGCCTAATGAAAAACTGTTTTTT. Translation gives CASSLAGGEPNEKLFF.

This clonotype was found a few times. This rearrangement joins TRBV28 to TRBJ2-7, with D perhaps assigned TRBD1 or TRBD2 (5 bases each). Deletions cut 5 bases from V and 3 bases from J, with 14 bases between. The CDR3 runs to 14 residues. Germline assignment: CDR1 MDHEN and CDR2 SYDVKM. CDR3: CASSPRGPVYEQYF. The CDR3 DNA is TGTGCCAGCAGTCCCCGGGGCCCTGTCTACGAGCAGTACTTC.

This rearrangement joins TRBV4-3 to TRBJ1-6; possible D gene TRBD1, 5 bases. CDR1 is LGHNA, CDR2 YSLEER, per germline. The CDR3 totals 17 residues. V was trimmed by 0 bases and J by 0 bases, leaving 9 bases between them. The CDR3 sequence: CASSQDRGSSYNSPLHF. CDR3 coding DNA: TGCGCCAGCAGCCAAGATCGGGGGAGCTCCTATAATTCACCCCTCCACTTT.

This CDR3 reads CASSLGTEPSSYEQYF. The CDR3 DNA is TGTGCCAGCAGTTTGGGGACAGAGCCTAGCTCCTACGAGCAGTACTTC. The V and J genes are TRBV12-3 or TRBV12-4 and TRBJ2-7, with TRBD1 matching 7 bases. Trimming took 3 bases from V and 0 from J; bases not matched to a gene: 8. The CDR3 is 16 amino acids.

The chain is built from TRBV5-1 and TRBJ2-2; D is possibly TRBD1 (6 bases). Germline V CDR1 and CDR2: SGHRS, YFSETQ. V lost 0 bases to trimming and J lost 0 bases, with 12 bases between them. The CDR3 is made up of 17 amino acids. The CDR3 sequence is CASSLGAHRANTGELFF. The CDR3 DNA follows: TGCGCCAGCAGCTTGGGAGCTCACAGGGCGAACACCGGGGAGCTGTTTTTT.